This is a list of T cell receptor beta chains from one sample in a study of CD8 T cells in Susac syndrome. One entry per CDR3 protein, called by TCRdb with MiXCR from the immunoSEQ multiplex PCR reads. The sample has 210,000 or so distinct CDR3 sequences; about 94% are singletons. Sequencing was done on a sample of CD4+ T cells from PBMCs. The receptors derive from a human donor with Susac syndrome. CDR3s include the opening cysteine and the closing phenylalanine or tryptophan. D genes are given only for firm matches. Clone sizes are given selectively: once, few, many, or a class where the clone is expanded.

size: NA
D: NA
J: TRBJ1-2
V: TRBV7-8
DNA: TGTGCCAGCAGCTCTAGAGGGGCAGGGTGGGGCTACACCTTC
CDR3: CASSSRGAGWGYTF

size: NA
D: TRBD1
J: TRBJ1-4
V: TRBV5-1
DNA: TGCGCCAGCAGCGGGGGGACAGGCGACGCTAATGAAAAACTGTTTTTT
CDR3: CASSGGTGDANEKLFF

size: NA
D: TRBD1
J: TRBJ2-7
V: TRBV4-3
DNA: TGCGCCAGCAGCCGCTTGGGACAGGGCGGCTACGAGCAGTACTTC
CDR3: CASSRLGQGGYEQYF

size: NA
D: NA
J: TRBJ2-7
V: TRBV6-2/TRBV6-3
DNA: TGTGCCAGCAGTTACGCCGGCGAGCAGTACTTC
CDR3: CASSYAGEQYF

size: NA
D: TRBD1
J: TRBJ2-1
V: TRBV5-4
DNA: TGTGCCAGCAGCCGCCTACAGGGGGCGGCCAATGAGCAGTTCTTC
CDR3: CASSRLQGAANEQFF

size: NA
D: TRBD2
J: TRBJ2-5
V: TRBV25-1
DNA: TGTGCCAGCAGTGAATTGGGAGGGGAAGAGACCCAGTACTTC
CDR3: CASSELGGEETQYF

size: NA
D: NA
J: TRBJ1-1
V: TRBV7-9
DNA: TGTGCCAGCAGCCCGATTGGCCCTCTCAGCACTGAAGCTTTCTTT
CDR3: CASSPIGPLSTEAFF

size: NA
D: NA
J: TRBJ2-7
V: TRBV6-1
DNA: TGTGCCAGCAGTCGAGCGACAGGAGGTCGAGCAGGCGAGCAGTACTTC
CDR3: CASSRATGGRAGEQYF

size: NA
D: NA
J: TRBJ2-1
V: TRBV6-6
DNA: TGTGCCAGCAGTCTGACAGGCGACTCCTACAATGAGCAGTTCTTC
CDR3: CASSLTGDSYNEQFF

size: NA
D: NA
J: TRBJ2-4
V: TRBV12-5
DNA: TGTGCTAGTGGTGATAGAGGACTAGCCAAAAACATTCAGTACTTC
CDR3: CASGDRGLAKNIQYF

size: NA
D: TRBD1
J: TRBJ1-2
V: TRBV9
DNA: TGTGCCAGCAGCAACAGGGGAAACTATGGCTACACCTTC
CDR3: CASSNRGNYGYTF

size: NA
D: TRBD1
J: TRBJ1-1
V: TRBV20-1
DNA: TGCAGTGCTTTTACAGGGGTCACTGAAGCTTTCTTT
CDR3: CSAFTGVTEAFF

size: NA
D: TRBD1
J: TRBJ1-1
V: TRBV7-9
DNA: TGTGCCAGCAGCTTATCGACAGGGAAAGGTGAAGCTTTCTTT
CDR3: CASSLSTGKGEAFF

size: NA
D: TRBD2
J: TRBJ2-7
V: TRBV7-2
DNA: TGTGCCAGCAGCCCCCGGACTAGCGGGGGCGTCTCCAGCTCCTACGAGCAGTACTTC
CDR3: CASSPRTSGGVSSSYEQYF

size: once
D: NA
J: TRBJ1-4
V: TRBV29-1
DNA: TGCAGCGTTGAAGAGGGACGGTTTGAAAAACTGTTTTTT
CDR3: CSVEEGRFEKLFF

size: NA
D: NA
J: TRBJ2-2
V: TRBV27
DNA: TGTGCCAGCAGTAGGACACGGAACACCGGGGAGCTGTTTTTT
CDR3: CASSRTRNTGELFF

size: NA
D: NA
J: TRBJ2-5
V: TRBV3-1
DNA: TGTGCCAGCAGCCATACAGGGAAGGGAGAGACCCAGTACTTC
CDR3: CASSHTGKGETQYF

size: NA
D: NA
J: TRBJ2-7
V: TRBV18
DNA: TGTGCCAGCTCACCCGGGGCAGGGGAGCCCTACGAGCAGTACTTC
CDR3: CASSPGAGEPYEQYF

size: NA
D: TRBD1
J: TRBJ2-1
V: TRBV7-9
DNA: TGTGCCAGCAGCCCGGACAGGGTTCGGAATGAGCAGTTCTTC
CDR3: CASSPDRVRNEQFF

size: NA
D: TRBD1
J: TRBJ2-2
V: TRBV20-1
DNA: TGCAGTGCTGTCCGGACAGGGGGGATTGGCGGGGAGCTGTTTTTT
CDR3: CSAVRTGGIGGELFF

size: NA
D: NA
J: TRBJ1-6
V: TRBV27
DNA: TGTGCCAGCAGTTCAGGGAACCTCTATTCGGCACCCCTCCACTTT
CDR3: CASSSGNLYSAPLHF

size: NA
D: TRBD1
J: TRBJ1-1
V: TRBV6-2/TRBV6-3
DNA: TGTGCCAGCAGTCCGGGACAGGGGGCGCCCGGGACTGAAGCTTTCTTT
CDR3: CASSPGQGAPGTEAFF

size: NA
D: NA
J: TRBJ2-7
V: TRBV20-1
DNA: TGCAGTGCTAGCGGACGGACTGGGGGGAACTACGAGCAGTACTTC
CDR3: CSASGRTGGNYEQYF

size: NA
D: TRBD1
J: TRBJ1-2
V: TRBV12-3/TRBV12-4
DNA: TGTGCCAGCAGTTTAGGGACAGGGTACTATGGCTACACCTTC
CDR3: CASSLGTGYYGYTF

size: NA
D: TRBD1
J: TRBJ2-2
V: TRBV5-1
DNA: TGCGCCAGCAGCTTGCAGGGGGCGAGCACGAACACCGGGGAGCTGTTTTTT
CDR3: CASSLQGASTNTGELFF

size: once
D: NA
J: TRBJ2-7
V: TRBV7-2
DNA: TGTGCCAGCAGCTCCGCCCAAGGGGCAGGGGGGATCTACGAGCAGTACTTC
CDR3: CASSSAQGAGGIYEQYF

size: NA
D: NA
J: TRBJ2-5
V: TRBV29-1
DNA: TGCAGCGTTAGGCTTGGGGAGACCCAGTACTTC
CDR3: CSVRLGETQYF